Each of the 6 T cell receptor beta chains below was sequenced from the same sample in a study of blood T cell repertoires in COVID-19 (TCRdb year 2020). To prepare the library, the immunoSEQ multiplex PCR assay was applied. Not all clones reach the TCRdb copy of this immuneACCESS table, which keeps in-frame sequences only. Checked studies attribute under half of the gap to unresolved V genes and leave the rest unexplained. This sample gives roughly 150,000 clones in total; around four fifths of them show up just once. The biggest ten clones account for roughly 2% of the sample. The sequencing input was peripheral blood. These receptors came from a woman older than 75 with acute or convalescent COVID-19.

The genes are TRBV30 and TRBJ2-3; 12 nucleotides agree with TRBD2. The germline V gene encodes CDR1 GTSNPN and CDR2 SVGIG (reference sequence). The V gene end was trimmed by 4 bases and the J gene end by 1 base; junction bases not matched to a gene: 6. The CDR3 runs 16 residues. The CDR3 nucleotides read TGTGCCTGGATGCCGGGACTAGCGGGTGGCACAGATACGCAGTATTTT. Its protein product is CAWMPGLAGGTDTQYF.

The chain uses TRBV19 and TRBJ1-1; no clear D gene. Germline CDR1 reads LNHDA; CDR2 reads SQIVND (reference sequence). This CDR3 region has 13 residues. Trimming took 5 bases from V and 1 from J, leaving 8 bases between them. CDR3 loop: CASSEQRNTEAFF. CDR3 in DNA: TGTGCCAGTAGTGAACAGAGGAACACTGAAGCTTTCTTT.

V is TRBV12-3 or TRBV12-4 and J is TRBJ1-2; possibly TRBD1 for D (5 bases). V was clipped by 8 bases and J by 8 bases, with 12 bases between them. The CDR3 consists of 11 residues. This CDR3 reads CASGATGGYTF. The DNA of the CDR3 is TGTGCCAGCGGGGCCACCGGCGGCTACACCTTC.

This chain links TRBV28 with TRBJ2-1; 10 nucleotides match TRBD2. The germline V gene encodes CDR1 MDHEN and CDR2 SYDVKM. The CDR3 has 11 amino acids. The ends lost 9 bases at V and 7 bases at J; junction bases unmatched: 0. The DNA for the CDR3 is TGTGCCAGTAGCGGGAGGAATGAGCAGTTCTTC. Translated, it gives CASSGRNEQFF.

The chain links TRBV18 to TRBJ2-7, with 8 positions matching TRBD1. V gave up 4 bases and J gave up 5 bases; unmatched junction bases: 16. CDR1 and CDR2 from the germline V gene are KGHSH and LQKENI. The CDR3 is made up of 17 amino acids. CDR3 in DNA: TGTGCCAGCTCACTTTTGTTTTCGCCAGGGGGCTTCGACGAGCAGTACTTC. It translates to CASSLLFSPGGFDEQYF.

In this sample, this clone turned up many times. The genes are TRBV7-9 and TRBJ2-5; TRBD2 aligns across 7 bases. The ends lost 4 bases at V and 2 bases at J; junction bases unmatched: 7. The germline gives CDR1 SEHNR, CDR2 FQNEAQ (reference sequence). The CDR3 has 15 amino acids. CDR3 loop: CASSSTGGGQETQYF. The CDR3 DNA sequence: TGTGCCAGCAGCTCGACGGGAGGAGGGCAAGAGACCCAGTACTTC.